This T cell receptor (beta chain) came from a study of blood T cell repertoires in COVID-19 (dated by TCRdb to the early 2020s). Regarding the study in general: The collaborator samples originated in the United States, Italy and Spain and spanned the acute and convalescent phases of COVID-19. Deeply sampled blood TCRbeta repertoires from subjects exposed to, actively infected with, or recovered from COVID-19 were included in the dataset. The material from the prospective study consisted of cDNA or gDNA derived from T cells, B-cell-depleted T cells, or PBMCs. Samples came from the ongoing ImmuneRACE study (first 160 participants) plus 1,254 subjects from 6 global collaborators. Sample metadata almost always included a de-identified subject ID, COVID-19 status, age in years and sex. Where available, HLA class I and class II types were taken from metadata supplied by the sample provider and were not determined by assay-based typing. The repertoires were released in a freely available public database meant as a resource for research on the immune response to SARS-CoV-2. Results and caveats for the whole study, not just this receptor: How much clinical and demographic metadata was included differed by source and by participant, and the metadata was provided uncurated.

CDR1 and CDR2, looked up from the germline V gene, are LGHNT and FRNRAP. From the cysteine through the phenylalanine, the CDR3 covers 16 amino acids. The DNA shown is the 48-base CDR3, in frame from base 1. The germline V and J ends show losses of 0 bases and 4 bases respectively, and no gene match explains 4 bases of the junction. Each collaborating institution followed its own protocols to collect whole blood in K2EDTA tubes. For TCRbeta analysis, collaborator samples were shipped as frozen whole blood, as isolated PBMCs, or as DNA extracted from either sample type. About this clone itself: The target of this receptor is not known. Base quality data are lacking; no much larger clone is found one base away.

TCRbeta CDR3 regions were amplified from genomic DNA using the immunoSEQ Assay, a bias-controlled multiplex PCR. The original pipeline was this. The number of nucleated cells in each sample was estimated by amplification of reference gene primers within the assay. Sequence reads were collapsed and filtered to measure the absolute abundance of every unique TCRbeta CDR3 rearrangement. For each sample, productive Simpson clonality was calculated as the square root of Simpson's diversity index over productive rearrangements. TCRdb mirrors the immuneACCESS table, restricted to in-frame sequences. Some clones are absent from its copies; in checked studies, under half trace to an unresolved V gene, and the reason for the others is unknown. Clone size and the V and J calls come from that table; the DNA yielded D and trimming. This sample is represented by approximately 450,000 clones; approximately 90% of them were singletons. The ten largest clonotypes hold approximately 4.3% of the sample.

The rearranged segments are TRBV12-5 and TRBJ2-1, with 9 bases in between that match TRBD2. Sequencing was done on a sample of peripheral blood. This sequence originates from a young woman with acute or convalescent COVID-19. The CDR3 region: CASGLVLRGGYNEQFF. The sequenced DNA: TGTGCTAGTGGTTTGGTATTGCGGGGGGGGTACAATGAGCAGTTCTTC.